These T cell receptor beta chains were read from a single sample in a study of monozygotic twins with inflammatory bowel disease. After re-calling the 5' RACE reads, TCRdb lists one entry per CDR3 protein, DNA absent. This table lists some 160,000 distinct CDR3 sequences. The sample comprised blood. The receptors here all came from a human donor with ulcerative colitis or Crohn's disease, or a healthy co-twin of an affected twin (not recorded which). Each CDR3 is given with its conserved first and last residue.

V gene	J gene	CDR3 protein
TRBV5-1	TRBJ2-3	CASSLVAGGDGTQYF
TRBV2	TRBJ1-1	CASRTGLNTEAFF
TRBV6-5	TRBJ2-5	CASSSSGPKGTQYF
TRBV6-5	TRBJ2-5	CASSYRLAGQETQYF
TRBV20-1	TRBJ1-2	CSARVHTGSGYTF
TRBV15	TRBJ1-1	CATSREGWATEAFF
TRBV20-1	TRBJ1-5	CSASPGVNQPQHF
TRBV5-5	TRBJ2-2	CASSPDSLGELFF
TRBV6-2/TRBV6-3	TRBJ1-2	CASSYPGHNYGYTF
TRBV5-6	TRBJ1-1	CASSLAGLKRTEAFF
TRBV20-1	TRBJ2-2	CSARPSGRWNTGELFF
TRBV6-1	TRBJ2-1	CASSEFAGPNEQFF
TRBV27	TRBJ2-7	CASSSFYEQYF
TRBV2	TRBJ2-7	CASIGSSYEQYF
TRBV6-2/TRBV6-3	TRBJ1-1	CASSYGQDKAFF
TRBV29-1	TRBJ1-3	CSARGGGAGSGNTIYF